Given below is one T cell receptor beta chain in context. Its matching antigen is unknown. The V segment lost 7 bases and the J segment 4 bases; nucleotides outside the gene matches: 8. Germline V gives CDR1 MNHEY, CDR2 SVGAGI. This CDR3 is built from 14 residues. Systemic immunosuppression or autoimmune disease history was grounds to exclude patients. Samples were taken at baseline and on day 1 of cycles 4 and 7. The data stem from a study of OX40 agonist ivuxolimab in advanced cancers. Overall study results and limits: CD4+ T cells averaged fewer expanded clones than CD8+ T cells.

The data were produced by immunoSEQ multiplex PCR, yet TCRdb's version contains in-frame clones alone and is incomplete. The repertoire holds 8,000 to 10,000 clones, with approximately 70% as singletons. The gene calls are TRBV6-5 and TRBJ1-2; 8 bases map to TRBD1. Material: CD4+ or CD8+ T cells sorted from blood, obtained in a trial of the OX40 agonist ivuxolimab. This TCR was recovered from an adult with an advanced solid tumor such as melanoma, head and neck, liver or kidney cancer. CDR3 amino acids: CASNQQGGGYGYTF. In nucleotides, the CDR3 is TGTGCCAGCAACCAACAGGGGGGGGGCTATGGCTACACCTTC.